The source of this T cell receptor beta chain is a study of CD8 T cells in ankylosing spondylitis. Findings and limits, study-wide: Enrichment of disease-linked clones was reportedly significant in matched ankylosing spondylitis synovial fluid. Earlier reports found some motif variants in synovial fluid and blood in reactive arthritis. Peripheral blood held disease-linked clones only at relatively low frequency, and these were CD8+.

Construction of TCR beta libraries was performed using quantitative 5'-RACE with molecular barcodes. TCRdb ran MiXCR on the 5' RACE reads and lists one entry per CDR3 protein. This table has 350,000 to 450,000 distinct CDR3 sequences, 20% to 25% appearing once. The length of the CDR3 is 14 residues. The ends were cut back, 3 bases at V and 0 bases at J, with 11 bases in the middle. Germline lookup yields CDR1 GTSNPN and CDR2 SVGIG (reference sequence). About this clonotype: Antigen specificity is unknown.

The genes are TRBV30 and TRBJ1-1; no firm D call. The sequence derives from a male donor with ankylosing spondylitis or in good health (not recorded which). The sequenced material came from blood, either unsorted or a sorted T cell fraction (not recorded which). CDR3 region: CAWRVGPVNTEAFF. The CDR3 coding sequence is TGTGCCTGGAGAGTCGGTCCAGTGAACACTGAAGCTTTCTTT.